The present T cell receptor (beta chain) was sequenced within a study of T cell responses to AZD1222 COVID-19 vaccine. Libraries were prepared by immunoSEQ multiplex PCR; TCRdb keeps only in-frame clonotypes and omits some of them. The sample has about 130,000 clones; about nine tenths are singletons. V was trimmed by 5 bases and J by 7 bases, leaving 15 bases between them. Germline V gene data show CDR1 as SGHTA and CDR2 as FQGNSA. The CDR3 length is 15 residues. Concerning this clone: Its matching antigen is unknown.

Study-wide results and limits: Among vaccine-associated CD4 TCRs, coverage spanned spike, with dominance at 160-218 and 743-854. The donor group comprised mostly white British people and more females; the analysis possibly underestimated clonal diversity.

The TCR sequence derives from an adult in good health. The rearrangement uses TRBV7-2 and TRBJ1-6; no clear D. Sequenced material: peripheral blood, taken on day 0 of AZD1222 vaccination. CDR3 loop: CASSLRSRGNSPLHF. The CDR3 DNA reads as TGTGCCAGCAGCCTGAGGTCTCGGGGAAATTCACCCCTCCACTTT.